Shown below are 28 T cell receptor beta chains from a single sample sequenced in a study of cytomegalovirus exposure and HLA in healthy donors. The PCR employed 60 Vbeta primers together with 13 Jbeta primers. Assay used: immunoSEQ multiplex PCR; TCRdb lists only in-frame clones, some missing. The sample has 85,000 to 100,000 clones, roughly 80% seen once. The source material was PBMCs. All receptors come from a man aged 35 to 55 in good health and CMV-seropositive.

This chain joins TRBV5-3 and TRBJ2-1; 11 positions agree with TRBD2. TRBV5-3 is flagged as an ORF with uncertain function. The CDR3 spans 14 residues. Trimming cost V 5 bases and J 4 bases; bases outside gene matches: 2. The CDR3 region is CARRPSGRYNEQFF. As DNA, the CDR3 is TGTGCCAGAAGGCCTAGCGGGAGGTACAATGAGCAGTTCTTC.

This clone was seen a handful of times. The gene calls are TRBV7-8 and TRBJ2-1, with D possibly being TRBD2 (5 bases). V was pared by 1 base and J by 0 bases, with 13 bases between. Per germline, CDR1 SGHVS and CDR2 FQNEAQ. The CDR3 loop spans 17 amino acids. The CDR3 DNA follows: TGTGCCAGCAGCTTAGGGGCTAGCTGGGGCTCCTACAATGAGCAGTTCTTC. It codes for CASSLGASWGSYNEQFF.

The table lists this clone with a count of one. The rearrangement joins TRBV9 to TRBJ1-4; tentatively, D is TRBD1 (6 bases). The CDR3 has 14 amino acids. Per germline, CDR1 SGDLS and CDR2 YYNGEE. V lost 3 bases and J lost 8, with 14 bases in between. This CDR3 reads CASSAQGVGEKLFF. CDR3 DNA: TGTGCCAGCAGCGCACAGGGTGTGGGGGAAAAACTGTTTTTT.

DNA of the CDR3: TGTGCCAGCAGTTACCCTAGCGGGAGGTCCTACGAGCAGTACTTC. Protein product: CASSYPSGRSYEQYF. The chain uses TRBV6-6 and TRBJ2-7, with 11 bases that match TRBD2. Germline CDR1 reads MNHNY; CDR2 reads SVGAGI (reference sequence). Losses at the gene ends were 2 bases for V and 1 base for J; bases not matched to a gene: 1. The CDR3 is 15 amino acids.

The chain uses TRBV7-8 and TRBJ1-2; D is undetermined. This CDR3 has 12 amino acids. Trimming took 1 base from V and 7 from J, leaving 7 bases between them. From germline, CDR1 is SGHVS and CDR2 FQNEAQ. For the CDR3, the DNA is TGTGCCAGCAGCTTAGGTATGGCTGGCTACACCTTC. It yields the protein CASSLGMAGYTF.

As DNA, the CDR3 is TGTGCCAGCAGCTCGCTAGCGGGAGGGCCGGAGACCCAGTACTTC. Encoded protein: CASSSLAGGPETQYF. The genes are TRBV9 and TRBJ2-5, with 12 bases that match TRBD2. After removal of 4 bases from V and 5 bases from J, the junction contained 6 bases not matched to a gene. Germline-derived CDR1 and CDR2 are SGDLS and YYNGEE. The CDR3 has 15 residues.

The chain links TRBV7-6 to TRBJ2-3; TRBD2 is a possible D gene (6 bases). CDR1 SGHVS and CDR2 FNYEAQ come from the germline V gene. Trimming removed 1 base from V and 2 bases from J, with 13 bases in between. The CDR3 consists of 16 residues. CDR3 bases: TGTGCCAGCAGCTTAGACCAGGGACTCAACACAGATACGCAGTATTTT. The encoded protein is CASSLDQGLNTDTQYF.

This CDR3 reads CASSLVGQGVDTQYF. CDR3 nucleotide sequence: TGCGCCAGCAGCTTGGTGGGACAGGGGGTTGATACGCAGTATTTT. V is TRBV5-1 and J is TRBJ2-3; 11 nucleotides line up with TRBD1. The CDR3 sequence is 15 residues long. V was clipped by 0 bases and J by 6 bases; unmatched bases: 3. Germline CDR1 SGHRS, CDR2 YFSETQ.

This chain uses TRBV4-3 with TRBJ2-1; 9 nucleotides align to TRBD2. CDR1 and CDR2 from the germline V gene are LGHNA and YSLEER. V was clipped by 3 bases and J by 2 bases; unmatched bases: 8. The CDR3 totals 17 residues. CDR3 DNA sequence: TGCGCCAGCAGCCAGGGCCTGGGACTAGCAGCCTACAATGAGCAGTTCTTC. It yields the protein CASSQGLGLAAYNEQFF.

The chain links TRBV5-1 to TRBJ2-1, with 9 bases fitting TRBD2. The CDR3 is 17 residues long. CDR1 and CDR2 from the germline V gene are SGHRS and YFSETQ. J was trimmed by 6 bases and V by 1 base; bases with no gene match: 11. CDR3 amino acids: CASSLISGSQGGNEQFF. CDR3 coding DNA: TGCGCCAGCAGCTTGATTAGCGGGAGTCAGGGGGGCAATGAGCAGTTCTTC.

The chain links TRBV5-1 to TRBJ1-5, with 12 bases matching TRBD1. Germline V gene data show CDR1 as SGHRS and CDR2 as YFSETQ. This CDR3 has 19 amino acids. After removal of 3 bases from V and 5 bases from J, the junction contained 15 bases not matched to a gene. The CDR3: CASSCRGTGGALGDQPQHF. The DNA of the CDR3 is TGCGCCAGCAGCTGTCGAGGGACAGGGGGCGCGTTGGGTGATCAGCCCCAGCATTTT.

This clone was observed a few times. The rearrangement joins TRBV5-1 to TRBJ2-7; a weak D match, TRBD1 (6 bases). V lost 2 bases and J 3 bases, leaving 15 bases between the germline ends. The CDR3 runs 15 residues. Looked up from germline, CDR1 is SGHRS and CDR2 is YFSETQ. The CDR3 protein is CASSFGGAGNYEQYF. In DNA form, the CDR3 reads TGCGCCAGCAGCTTTGGGGGCGCAGGTAACTACGAGCAGTACTTC.

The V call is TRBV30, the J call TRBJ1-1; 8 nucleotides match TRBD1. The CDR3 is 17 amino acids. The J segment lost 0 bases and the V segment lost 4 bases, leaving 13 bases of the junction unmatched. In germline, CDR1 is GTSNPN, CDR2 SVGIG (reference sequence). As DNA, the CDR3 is TGTGCCTGGATTACTCCGGACAGGGATTCCATGAACACTGAAGCTTTCTTT. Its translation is CAWITPDRDSMNTEAFF.

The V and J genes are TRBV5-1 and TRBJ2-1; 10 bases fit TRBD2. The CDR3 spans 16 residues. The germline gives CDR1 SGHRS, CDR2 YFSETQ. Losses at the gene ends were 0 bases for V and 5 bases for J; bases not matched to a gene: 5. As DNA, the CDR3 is TGCGCCAGCAGCTTGGTTCTAGCGGGAGCACACAATGAGCAGTTCTTC. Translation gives CASSLVLAGAHNEQFF.

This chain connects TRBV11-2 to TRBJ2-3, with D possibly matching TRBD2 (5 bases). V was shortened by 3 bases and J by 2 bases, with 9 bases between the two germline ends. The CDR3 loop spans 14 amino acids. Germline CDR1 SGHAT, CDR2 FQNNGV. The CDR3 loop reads CASSFRLNTDTQYF. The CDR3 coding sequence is TGTGCCAGCAGCTTTCGACTAAACACAGATACGCAGTATTTT.

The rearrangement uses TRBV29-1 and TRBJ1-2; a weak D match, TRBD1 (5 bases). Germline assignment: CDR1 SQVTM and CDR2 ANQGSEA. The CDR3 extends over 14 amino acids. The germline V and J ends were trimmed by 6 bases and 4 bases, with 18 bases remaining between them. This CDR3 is CSVAKGGTSYGYTF. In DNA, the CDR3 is TGCAGCGTCGCCAAGGGCGGGACTAGCTATGGCTACACCTTC.

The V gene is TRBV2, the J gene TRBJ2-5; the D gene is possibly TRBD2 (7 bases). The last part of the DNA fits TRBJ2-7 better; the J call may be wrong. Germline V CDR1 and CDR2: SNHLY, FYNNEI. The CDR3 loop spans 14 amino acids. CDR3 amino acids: CASRAGEGVYEQYF. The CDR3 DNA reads TGTGCCAGCAGAGCAGGGGAGGGGGTTTACGAGCAGTACTTC.

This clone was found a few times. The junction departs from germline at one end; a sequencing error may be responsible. In nucleotides, the CDR3 is TGTGCTAGCAGCTTAGTAGCGGGGGGGCCGGCGGATACGCAGTATTTT. Its protein product is CASSLVAGGPADTQYF. The J gene is TRBJ2-3, the V gene TRBV7-7; 11 bases match TRBD2. The germline CDR1 and CDR2 sequences are SSHAT and FNYEAQ (reference sequence). CDR3 length: 16 residues.

CDR3 DNA: TGCGCCAGCAGTGAGAGTAGCGGGAGAGAGCAGTACTTC. It is translated as CASSESSGREQYF. V usage is TRBV10-1 and J usage is TRBJ2-7, with TRBD2 matching over 9 bases. From germline, CDR1 is WNHNN and CDR2 SYGVQD (reference sequence). J gave up 7 bases and V 2 bases, and 3 bases lay outside the gene matches. CDR3 length: 13 amino acids.

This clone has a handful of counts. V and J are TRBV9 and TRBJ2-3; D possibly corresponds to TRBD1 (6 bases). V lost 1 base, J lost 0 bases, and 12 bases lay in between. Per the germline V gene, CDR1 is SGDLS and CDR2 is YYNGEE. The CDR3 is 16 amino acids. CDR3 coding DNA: TGTGCCAGCAGCGTAAGGCCAGGGGAAAGCACAGATACGCAGTATTTT. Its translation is CASSVRPGESTDTQYF.

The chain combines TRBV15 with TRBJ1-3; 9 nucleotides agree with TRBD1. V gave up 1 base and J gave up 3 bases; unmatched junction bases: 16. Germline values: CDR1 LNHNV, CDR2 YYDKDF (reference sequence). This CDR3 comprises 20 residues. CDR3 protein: CATSRVFGQGMFLSGNTIYF. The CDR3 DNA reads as TGTGCCACCAGCAGAGTATTCGGACAGGGGATGTTTCTAAGTGGAAACACCATATATTTT.

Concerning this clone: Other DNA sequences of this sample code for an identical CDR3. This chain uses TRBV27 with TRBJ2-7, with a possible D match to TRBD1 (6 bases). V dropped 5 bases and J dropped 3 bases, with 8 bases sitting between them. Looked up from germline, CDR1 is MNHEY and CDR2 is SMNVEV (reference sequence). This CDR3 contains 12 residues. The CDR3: CASSLRGYEQYF. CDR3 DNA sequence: TGTGCCAGCAGTCTCAGGGGCTACGAGCAGTACTTC.

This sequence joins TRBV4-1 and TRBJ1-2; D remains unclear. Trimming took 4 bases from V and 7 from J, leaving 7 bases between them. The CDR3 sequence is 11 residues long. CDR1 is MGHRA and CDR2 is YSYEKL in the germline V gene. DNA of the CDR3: TGCGCCAGCAGCCCGGGGATTGGCTACACCTTC. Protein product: CASSPGIGYTF.

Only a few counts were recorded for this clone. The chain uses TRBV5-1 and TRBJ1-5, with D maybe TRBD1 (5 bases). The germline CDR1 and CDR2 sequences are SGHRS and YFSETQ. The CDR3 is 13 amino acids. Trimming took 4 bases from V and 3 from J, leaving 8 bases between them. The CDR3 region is CASSPGDNQPQHF. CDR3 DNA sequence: TGCGCCAGCAGCCCGGGGGACAATCAGCCCCAGCATTTT.

DNA of the CDR3: TGCGCCAGCAGCCAAGATGAGGCTAGCGGGAGAGGCGTCGAGCAGTACTTC. It codes for CASSQDEASGRGVEQYF. V and J are TRBV4-1 and TRBJ2-7; 10 bases are a match to TRBD2. The junction had 11 bases not matched to a gene; V was cut back by 0 bases and J by 6 bases. Germline V gene lookup returns CDR1 MGHRA and CDR2 YSYEKL. The CDR3 length is 17 residues.

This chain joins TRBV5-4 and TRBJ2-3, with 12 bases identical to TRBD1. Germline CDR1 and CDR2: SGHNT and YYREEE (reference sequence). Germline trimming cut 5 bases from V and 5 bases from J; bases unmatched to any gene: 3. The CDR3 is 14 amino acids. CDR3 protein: CASRGDRGQDTQYF. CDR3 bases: TGTGCCAGCAGAGGGGACAGGGGGCAAGATACGCAGTATTTT.

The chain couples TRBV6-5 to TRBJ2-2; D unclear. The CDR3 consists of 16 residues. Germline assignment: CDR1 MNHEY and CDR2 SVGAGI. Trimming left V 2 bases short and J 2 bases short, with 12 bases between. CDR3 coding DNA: TGTGCCAGCAGTTACGGGCAGGCCGTAAACACCGGGGAGCTGTTTTTT. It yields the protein CASSYGQAVNTGELFF.

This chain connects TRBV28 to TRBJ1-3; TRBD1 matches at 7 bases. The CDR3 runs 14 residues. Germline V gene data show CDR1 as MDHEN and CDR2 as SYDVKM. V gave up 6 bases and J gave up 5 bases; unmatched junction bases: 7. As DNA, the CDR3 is TGTGCCAGCAGGGCGACAGGGTTCAGAAACACCATATATTTT. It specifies CASRATGFRNTIYF.